These 23 T cell receptor beta chains share one sample of origin, sequenced in a study of blood T cell repertoires in COVID-19. The data were produced by immunoSEQ multiplex PCR, yet TCRdb's version contains in-frame clones alone and is incomplete. The table has tens of thousands of clones, about 88% seen once. Sequenced sample: PBMCs or T cells enriched from blood (not recorded which). The receptors shown here come from a woman between 45 and 60 years old who had recovered from COVID-19.

The chain uses TRBV21-1 and TRBJ2-7; TRBD2, the table's D call, was not compared with the DNA. TRBV21-1 is reported as a pseudogene. This CDR3 has 13 amino acids. This CDR3 reads CASSKAAGDEQYF. The CDR3 DNA reads TGTGCCAGCAGCAAAGCAGCGGGGGACGAGCAGTACTTC.

The gene calls are TRBV14 and TRBJ2-5, with a possible D match to TRBD2 (5 bases). Germline V gene sequence: CDR1 SGHDN, CDR2 FVKESK. CDR3 length: 13 amino acids. Trimming pared 3 bases from V and 4 bases from J, leaving 9 bases between. The CDR3 spells CASSQNLAETQYF. The CDR3 DNA is TGTGCCAGCAGCCAGAATCTAGCAGAGACCCAGTACTTC.

The chain uses TRBV5-1 and TRBJ2-1, with 13 bases identical to TRBD2. Germline V gene data show CDR1 as SGHRS and CDR2 as YFSETQ. The CDR3 consists of 19 residues. V lost 3 bases, J lost 1 base, and 10 bases stayed unmatched. The chain's CDR3 is CASSSPPLTSGGSYNEQFF. CDR3 coding DNA: TGCGCCAGCAGCTCGCCACCCCTGACTAGCGGGGGGTCCTACAATGAGCAGTTCTTC.

The chain joins TRBV7-2 to TRBJ2-7; D is uncertain. Deletions cut 5 bases from V and 3 bases from J, with 8 bases between. Germline V gene data show CDR1 as SGHTA and CDR2 as FQGNSA. The CDR3 has 12 residues. The DNA for the CDR3 is TGTGCCAGCAGCCTACCGCGCTACGAGCAGTACTTC. Amino acids: CASSLPRYEQYF. Looking up the rest from reference TRBV7-2 and TRBJ2-7 gives the full variable domain: GAGVSQSPSNKVTEKGKDVELRCDPISGHTALYWYRQSLGQGLEFLIYFQGNSAPDKSGLPSDRFSAERTGGSVSTLTIQRTQQEDSAVYLCASSLPRYEQYFGPGTRLTVT.

The chain has TRBV29-1 and TRBJ2-7, with D possibly being TRBD1 (6 bases). Germline CDR1 and CDR2: SQVTM and ANQGSEA. The CDR3 loop spans 13 amino acids. Trimming took 7 bases from V and 2 from J, leaving 15 bases between them. CDR3 in DNA: TGCAGCGCCGGGACAAACACTCCCTACGAGCAGTACTTC. Protein sequence: CSAGTNTPYEQYF.

The chain employs TRBV19 and TRBJ2-7; a weak D match, TRBD2 (6 bases). This CDR3 region has 11 residues. Germline loops: CDR1 LNHDA, CDR2 SQIVND (reference sequence). Trimming shortened V by 9 bases and J by 6 bases, and 12 bases separated the two germline ends. The DNA of the CDR3 is TGTGCCAGCCGGATGGGGGGCGAGCAGTACTTC. Residues: CASRMGGEQYF.

The gene calls are TRBV27 and TRBJ1-6; 8 bases agree with TRBD1. From germline, CDR1 is MNHEY and CDR2 SMNVEV (reference sequence). This CDR3 is 16 amino acids long. V gave up 4 bases and J gave up 6 bases; unmatched junction bases: 8. CDR3 coding DNA: TGTGCCAGCAGTTATCAGGGGGCGATAGGTAATTCACCCCTCCACTTT. It yields the protein CASSYQGAIGNSPLHF.

CDR3 region: CASSVSNSSPLKNTGELFF. DNA of the CDR3: TGTGCCAGCAGTGTATCGAACTCCTCACCCCTGAAAAACACCGGGGAGCTGTTTTTT. The V gene is TRBV2, the J gene TRBJ2-2; D call uncertain. Germline V gene lookup returns CDR1 SNHLY and CDR2 FYNNEI. The CDR3 is 19 amino acids. Trimming stripped 4 bases from V and 2 bases from J, with 23 bases between.

J is TRBJ1-1 and V is TRBV7-9; no reliable D call. V shed 0 bases and J shed 1 base, with 3 bases lying between them. Germline V gene sequence: CDR1 SEHNR, CDR2 FQNEAQ (reference sequence). The CDR3 is made up of 13 amino acids. CDR3 sequence: CASSLARNTEAFF. CDR3 bases: TGTGCCAGCAGCTTAGCCAGGAACACTGAAGCTTTCTTT.

The chain couples TRBV5-1 to TRBJ2-1; 7 bases align to TRBD2. Trimming removed 0 bases from V and 1 base from J; junction bases left unmatched: 4. CDR3 size: 16 residues. Looked up from germline, CDR1 is SGHRS and CDR2 is YFSETQ. The CDR3 spells CASSLGGLDSYNEQFF. In nucleotides, the CDR3 is TGCGCCAGCAGCTTGGGAGGACTAGATTCCTACAATGAGCAGTTCTTC.

This clone has just a few counts. This chain uses TRBV2 with TRBJ2-2; D may be TRBD1 (6 bases). The length of the CDR3 is 15 residues. In germline, CDR1 is SNHLY, CDR2 FYNNEI. V was clipped by 6 bases and J by 8 bases, with 19 bases between them. CDR3 residues: CASSSPRQAVGELFF. The DNA of the CDR3 is TGTGCCAGCAGCTCCCCGCGACAGGCAGTTGGGGAGCTGTTTTTT.

The gene calls are TRBV18 and TRBJ2-7, with TRBD1 matching over 8 bases. J lost 6 bases, V lost 1 base, and 11 bases had no gene match. Germline V CDR1 and CDR2: KGHSH, LQKENI. The CDR3 runs to 16 residues. The CDR3 coding sequence is TGTGCCAGCTCACCACGGACCAGGGGGCAGGGGGGCGAGCAGTACTTC. This translates into CASSPRTRGQGGEQYF.

The chain couples TRBV9 to TRBJ2-1; D uncertain. CDR3 length equals 13 residues. Trimming pared 4 bases from V and 6 bases from J, leaving 11 bases between. Per germline, CDR1 SGDLS and CDR2 YYNGEE. The CDR3 nucleotides are TGTGCCAGCAGCCAATACGTTAGCAATGAGCAGTTCTTC. Its protein product is CASSQYVSNEQFF.

The sample holds one count of this clone. The V and J genes are TRBV27 and TRBJ2-3; 8 bases line up with TRBD1. Germline V gene sequence: CDR1 MNHEY, CDR2 SMNVEV (reference sequence). CDR3 size: 16 residues. J was trimmed by 7 bases and V by 0 bases; bases with no gene match: 9. The CDR3 nucleotides are TGTGCCAGCAGTTTATCGGTCCGACAGGGGATGCATACGCAGTATTTT. Amino acid sequence: CASSLSVRQGMHTQYF.

The chain employs TRBV24-1 and TRBJ2-2, with 7 nucleotides matching TRBD2. With 5 bases clipped from V and 6 bases from J, the junction kept 2 bases outside the gene matches. Germline V gene data show CDR1 as KGHDR and CDR2 as SFDVKD. CDR3 length: 13 residues. In DNA form, the CDR3 reads TGTGCCACCAGTGTTGCGGGGGCCGGGGAGCTGTTTTTT. This translates into CATSVAGAGELFF.

The J gene is TRBJ1-2, the V gene TRBV6-5; 9 bases agree with TRBD1. V dropped 6 bases and J dropped 8; count of bases not matched to a gene: 10. The CDR3 totals 14 residues. Germline lookup yields CDR1 MNHEY and CDR2 SVGAGI. CDR3 amino acids: CASRIPGQGRGYTF. Written as DNA, the CDR3 is TGTGCCAGCAGGATTCCGGGACAGGGCCGCGGCTACACCTTC.

This clone came up a few times. This sequence joins TRBV28 and TRBJ1-2, with a possible D match to TRBD1 (5 bases). The CDR3 consists of 12 residues. The ends were cut back, 6 bases at V and 6 bases at J, with 11 bases in the middle. CDR1 MDHEN and CDR2 SYDVKM come from the germline V gene. CDR3 in DNA: TGTGCCAGCAGCGGGGGAACTGATGGCTACACCTTC. Translated: CASSGGTDGYTF.

V usage is TRBV5-1 and J usage is TRBJ2-3; a possible D gene is TRBD2 (6 bases). This CDR3 comprises 16 residues. Between the trimmed V and J ends, which lost 2 bases and 2 bases, there was a span of 15 bases. Germline CDR1 is SGHRS and CDR2 is YFSETQ. As DNA, the CDR3 is TGCGCCAGCAGCTTCGGTTGGAGGGGTCTCACAGATACGCAGTATTTT. Translating gives CASSFGWRGLTDTQYF.

V and J are TRBV7-6 and TRBJ1-6; D remains unclear. The V end was cut by 5 bases, the J end by 10 bases, with 15 bases between. Germline V gene data show CDR1 as SGHVS and CDR2 as FNYEAQ. The CDR3 is 14 residues long. The CDR3 reads CASSPGFVGSPLHF. In DNA form, the CDR3 reads TGTGCCAGCAGCCCGGGATTTGTCGGATCACCCCTCCACTTT. The variable domain in full, completed from reference TRBV7-6 and TRBJ1-6, reads GAGVSQSPRYKVTKRGQDVALRCDPISGHVSLYWYRQALGQGPEFLTYFNYEAQQDKSGLPNDRFSAERPEGSISTLTIQRTEQRDSAMYRCASSPGFVGSPLHFGNGTRLTVT.

The rearrangement links TRBV9 to TRBJ1-1; tentatively, D is TRBD1 (5 bases). Germline CDR1 and CDR2: SGDLS and YYNGEE. Trimming took 3 bases from V and 4 from J, leaving 19 bases between them. The CDR3 is 16 amino acids. This CDR3 reads CASSARPQGGITEAFF. The CDR3 nucleotides read TGTGCCAGCAGCGCCAGACCGCAGGGAGGGATCACTGAAGCTTTCTTT.

The rearrangement joins TRBV18 to TRBJ1-2; the match to TRBD1 covers 11 bases. V gave up 5 bases and J gave up 3 bases; unmatched junction bases: 17. The CDR3 is made up of 19 amino acids. From germline, CDR1 is KGHSH and CDR2 LQKENI. The CDR3 loop reads CASSAYLGTGGRRDYGYTF. The CDR3 coding sequence is TGTGCCAGCTCAGCCTATTTAGGGACAGGGGGGCGGCGTGACTATGGCTACACCTTC.

The chain has TRBV11-2 and TRBJ2-3; weak D call: TRBD2 (6 bases). This CDR3 is 16 amino acids long. Germline V gene sequence: CDR1 SGHAT, CDR2 FQNNGV. With 5 bases removed from V and 5 bases from J, the gap between germline ends came to 20 bases. The CDR3 region has the DNA TGTGCCAGCAGCCAGACTTTACGGGGACTTCTAGATACGCAGTATTTT. Translation gives CASSQTLRGLLDTQYF.

The chain uses TRBV14 and TRBJ1-6; D is possibly TRBD1 (6 bases). The CDR3 is made up of 15 amino acids. V shed 4 bases and J shed 7 bases, with 14 bases lying between them. Germline V gene sequence: CDR1 SGHDN, CDR2 FVKESK. The DNA for the CDR3 is TGTGCCAGCAGCCCATCCGGGACACCCAATTCACCCCTCCACTTT. Its translation: CASSPSGTPNSPLHF.